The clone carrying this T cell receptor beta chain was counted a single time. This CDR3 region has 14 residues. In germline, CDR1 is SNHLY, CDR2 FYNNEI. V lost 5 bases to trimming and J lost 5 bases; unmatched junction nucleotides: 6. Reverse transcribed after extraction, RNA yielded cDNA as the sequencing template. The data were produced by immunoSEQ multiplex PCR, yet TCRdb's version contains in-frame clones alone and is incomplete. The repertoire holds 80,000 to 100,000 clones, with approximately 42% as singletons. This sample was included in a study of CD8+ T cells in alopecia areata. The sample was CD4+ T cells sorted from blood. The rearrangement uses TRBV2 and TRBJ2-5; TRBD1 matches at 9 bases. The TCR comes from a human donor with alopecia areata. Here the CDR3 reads CASSLQGALETQYF. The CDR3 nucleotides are TGTGCCAGCAGTCTACAGGGGGCTTTGGAGACCCAGTACTTC.